The 24 T cell receptor beta chains below come from one sample, sequenced in a study of identical twins. Via MiXCR, TCRdb re-called the 5' RACE reads, giving one row per CDR3 protein. The profile shows 500,000 or so distinct CDR3 sequences, 13% to 15% of them singletons. This sample also appeared in a second study, on yellow fever vaccine responses in identical twins.

Sequencing was performed on CD4+ T cells sorted from blood. The receptors were sampled from a woman younger than 35 in good health.

This clonotype was detected a few times. The chain employs TRBV5-1 and TRBJ2-1; perhaps TRBD1 as D (6 bases). The CDR3 has 15 residues. Trimming took 4 bases from V and 2 from J, leaving 13 bases between them. Germline CDR1 is SGHRS and CDR2 is YFSETQ. CDR3: CASSAVGAAYNEQFF. The DNA for the CDR3 is TGCGCCAGCAGCGCAGTGGGGGCAGCCTACAATGAGCAGTTCTTC. The entire variable domain, with the rest obtained from reference TRBV5-1 and TRBJ2-1, is as follows: KAGVTQTPRYLIKTRGQQVTLSCSPISGHRSVSWYQQTPGQGLQFLFEYFSETQRNKGNFPGRFSGRQFSNSRSEMNVSTLELGDSALYLCASSAVGAAYNEQFFGPGTRLTVL.

This sequence joins TRBV6-2 or TRBV6-3 and TRBJ1-2, with a possible D match to TRBD1 (5 bases). Trimming took off 2 bases at V and 4 bases at J, with 17 bases between the two ends. Germline loops: CDR1 MNHEY, CDR2 SVGEGT. This CDR3 is 16 amino acids long. CDR3 loop: CASSYGFLTGTYGYTF. The DNA for the CDR3 is TGTGCCAGCAGTTACGGGTTTTTAACAGGCACCTATGGCTACACCTTC.

Only a few counts were recorded for this clonotype. V usage is TRBV20-1 and J usage is TRBJ2-5, with 9 nucleotides matching TRBD2. V was pared by 5 bases and J by 2 bases, with 6 bases of the junction left unmatched. Germline CDR1 DFQATT, CDR2 SNEGSKA (reference sequence). The CDR3 sequence is 14 residues long. CDR3 coding DNA: TGCAGTGCTCCAACTAGCGGGCGGCAAGAGACCCAGTACTTC. Encoded protein: CSAPTSGRQETQYF.

The chain links TRBV20-1 to TRBJ2-3; D unclear. Trimming shortened V by 3 bases and J by 6 bases, and 7 bases separated the two germline ends. Germline V CDR1 and CDR2: DFQATT, SNEGSKA (reference sequence). CDR3 size: 11 residues. The CDR3 region is CSASERDTQYF. For the CDR3, the DNA is TGCAGTGCTAGTGAGAGGGATACGCAGTATTTT.

The chain carries TRBV5-1 and TRBJ2-7, with 9 bases identical to TRBD2. The CDR3 is 14 amino acids. The junction had 6 bases not matched to a gene; V was cut back by 5 bases and J by 3 bases. Per germline, CDR1 SGHRS and CDR2 YFSETQ. Written as DNA, the CDR3 is TGCGCCAGCAGTCCTAGCGGGGATTTCTACGAGCAGTACTTC. Protein sequence: CASSPSGDFYEQYF.

This clonotype was found a few times. The J gene is TRBJ2-1, the V gene TRBV24-1, with D maybe TRBD2 (6 bases). CDR1 and CDR2 (germline): KGHDR, SFDVKD. This CDR3 region has 16 residues. Trimming left V 0 bases short and J 1 base short, with 9 bases between. CDR3 nucleotide sequence: TGTGCCACCAGTGATTTGCACGCGGGATCCTACAATGAGCAGTTCTTC. It encodes CATSDLHAGSYNEQFF.

Only a few counts were recorded for this clonotype. The genes are TRBV20-1 and TRBJ2-1; 7 nucleotides match TRBD2. In germline, CDR1 is DFQATT, CDR2 SNEGSKA (reference sequence). The CDR3 contains 20 residues. Trimming at V came to 0 bases and at J to 6 bases, leaving 23 bases not matched to a gene. The CDR3: CSARDHTKRDSFFRLNEQFF. The CDR3 bases are TGCAGTGCTAGAGATCATACGAAGCGGGATAGCTTTTTTCGTCTCAATGAGCAGTTCTTC.

This clonotype was counted only a few times. The rearrangement uses TRBV3-1 and TRBJ1-6, with 7 nucleotides matching TRBD1. Looked up from germline, CDR1 is LGHDT and CDR2 is YNNKEL (reference sequence). The CDR3 is made up of 15 amino acids. V dropped 0 bases and J dropped 10; count of bases not matched to a gene: 6. The CDR3 DNA sequence: TGTGCCAGCAGCCAAGATTCAGGGGGTACCTCACCCCTCCACTTT. Residues: CASSQDSGGTSPLHF.

The CDR3 sequence: CASSTTPAGGKETQYF. DNA of the CDR3: TGTGCCAGCAGTACGACGCCAGCGGGAGGGAAAGAGACCCAGTACTTC. V and J are TRBV6-1 and TRBJ2-5; TRBD2 aligns across 10 bases. Per the germline V gene, CDR1 is MNHNS and CDR2 is SASEGT. V lost 5 bases, J lost 3 bases, and 9 bases stayed unmatched. The length of the CDR3 is 16 residues.

The chain recombines TRBV19 with TRBJ2-3, with TRBD2 identical over 13 bases. The junction had 5 bases not matched to a gene; V was cut back by 6 bases and J by 2 bases. Per the germline V gene, CDR1 is LNHDA and CDR2 is SQIVND (reference sequence). CDR3 length: 16 amino acids. CDR3 region: CASSLTSGGTTDTQYF. The CDR3 DNA is TGTGCCAGTAGCCTGACTAGCGGGGGGACCACAGATACGCAGTATTTT.

The chain couples TRBV5-6 to TRBJ2-1, with D possibly TRBD2 on 5 matching bases. With 7 bases removed from V and 8 bases from J, the gap between germline ends came to 22 bases. The CDR3 extends over 15 amino acids. The germline V gene encodes CDR1 SGHDT and CDR2 YYEEEE. CDR3 region: CASGPGITSLYEQFF. The CDR3, as DNA: TGTGCCAGCGGCCCCGGGATCACGAGCCTCTATGAGCAGTTCTTC.

In this sample, this clonotype turned up a few times. V usage is TRBV20-1 and J usage is TRBJ2-5; D remains unclear. Germline V gives CDR1 DFQATT, CDR2 SNEGSKA (reference sequence). The CDR3 extends over 12 amino acids. Trimming pared 3 bases from V and 2 bases from J, leaving 7 bases between. The CDR3 DNA reads TGCAGTGCTAGGAGACCTCAAGAGACCCAGTACTTC. Encoded protein: CSARRPQETQYF.

The chain links TRBV24-1 to TRBJ2-7; D remains unclear. The germline V and J ends were trimmed by 6 bases and 3 bases, with 11 bases remaining between them. CDR3 length: 13 residues. The germline gives CDR1 KGHDR, CDR2 SFDVKD. The CDR3 DNA is TGTGCCACCAGTCGGTCAGACCACTACGAGCAGTACTTC. It translates to CATSRSDHYEQYF.

This clonotype was picked up a small number of times. The V and J genes are TRBV4-3 and TRBJ2-1, with a tentative D call TRBD2 (5 bases). The CDR3 runs to 16 residues. V was clipped by 4 bases and J by 10 bases, with 23 bases between them. Germline CDR1 and CDR2: LGHNA and YSLEER. As DNA, the CDR3 is TGCGCCAGCAGCCGAAAAATCCCGGACGGACCGGGGGAGCAGTTCTTC. Amino acids: CASSRKIPDGPGEQFF.

The chain couples TRBV11-2 to TRBJ2-2; 9 bases align to TRBD2. In germline, CDR1 is SGHAT, CDR2 FQNNGV. The CDR3 is 17 amino acids. V lost 2 bases to trimming and J lost 4 bases; unmatched junction nucleotides: 8. CDR3 sequence reads: CASSLIATSGSTGELFF. The CDR3 DNA reads TGTGCCAGCAGCTTAATCGCCACTAGCGGGTCCACCGGGGAGCTGTTTTTT.

This rearrangement joins TRBV7-8 to TRBJ2-2, with TRBD2 identical over 14 bases. Unmatched junction bases numbered 1, after V lost 0 bases and J lost 4 bases. The CDR3 sequence is 17 residues long. Germline V lookup: CDR1 SGHVS, CDR2 FQNEAQ. Here the CDR3 DNA reads TGTGCCAGCAGCTTAGCGGGGACTAGCGGGAGCACCGGGGAGCTGTTTTTT. It codes for CASSLAGTSGSTGELFF.

The chain uses TRBV4-3 and TRBJ2-7; possible D gene TRBD1, 6 bases. The CDR3 length is 16 residues. CDR1 is LGHNA and CDR2 is YSLEER in the germline V gene. Trimming took off 4 bases at V and 2 bases at J, with 18 bases between the two ends. For the CDR3, the DNA is TGCGCCAGCAGCCTTGAATATAGACAGGCGCCCTACGAGCAGTACTTC. It yields the protein CASSLEYRQAPYEQYF.

This clonotype was counted between two and nine times. The chain combines TRBV11-2 with TRBJ2-1; 14 bases fit TRBD2. The V segment lost 5 bases and the J segment 8 bases; nucleotides outside the gene matches: 2. The CDR3 totals 14 residues. CDR1 is SGHAT, CDR2 FQNNGV, per germline. The CDR3 reads CASSVTSGRDEQFF. CDR3 in DNA: TGTGCCAGCAGCGTGACTAGCGGGAGGGATGAGCAGTTCTTC.

This clonotype was counted only a few times. This chain connects TRBV6-5 to TRBJ2-5, with D possibly being TRBD2 (6 bases). CDR1 is MNHEY, CDR2 SVGAGI, per germline. This CDR3 comprises 15 residues. V was clipped by 0 bases and J by 3 bases, with 11 bases between them. In DNA form, the CDR3 reads TGTGCCAGCAGTTACTCCTCCGGGAGAAAAGAGACCCAGTACTTC. Protein sequence: CASSYSSGRKETQYF.

This clonotype was observed at least ten times. The gene calls are TRBV12-3 or TRBV12-4 and TRBJ1-1; no clear D. The V gene lost 2 bases and the J gene lost 4 bases, with 5 bases spanning the gap. The CDR3 runs to 12 residues. The CDR3 is CASSLSITEAFF. CDR3 in DNA: TGTGCCAGCAGTTTATCGATCACTGAAGCTTTCTTT.

This clonotype was counted ten times or more. This chain links TRBV12-3 or TRBV12-4 with TRBJ2-3; 8 positions agree with TRBD2. V lost 8 bases to trimming and J lost 8 bases; unmatched junction nucleotides: 9. The CDR3 is 13 amino acids. The CDR3 coding sequence is TGTGCCAGCTTGGGACTAGGGGTCGGTACGCAGTATTTT. Translated, it gives CASLGLGVGTQYF.

The chain recombines TRBV27 with TRBJ2-3; D is unresolved. CDR1 is MNHEY, CDR2 SMNVEV, per germline (reference sequence). The CDR3 runs to 14 residues. Trimming pared 4 bases from V and 1 base from J, leaving 9 bases between. CDR3 sequence reads: CASSSARRTDTQYF. CDR3 nucleotide sequence: TGTGCCAGCAGTTCCGCGAGACGCACAGATACGCAGTATTTT.

In its sample, this clonotype was seen many times. The V call is TRBV4-3, the J call TRBJ2-1, with 8 bases aligning to TRBD1. V shed 4 bases and J 1 base; nucleotides not matched to a gene: 6. The CDR3 has 16 residues. The germline gives CDR1 LGHNA, CDR2 YSLEER. This CDR3 reads CASSRTGTGSYNEQFF. The CDR3 coding sequence is TGCGCCAGCAGCCGGACCGGGACAGGTTCCTACAATGAGCAGTTCTTC.

This clonotype was detected a few times. The chain has TRBV2 and TRBJ2-3; D remains unclear. Trimming stripped 6 bases from V and 2 bases from J, with 12 bases between. The CDR3 runs 14 residues. Per germline, CDR1 SNHLY and CDR2 FYNNEI. The DNA of the CDR3 is TGTGCCAGCAGGGTTGCTCCTTCCACAGATACGCAGTATTTT. As protein: CASRVAPSTDTQYF.